This T cell receptor (beta chain) was recorded in a study of T-cell reconstitution after alpha-beta-depleted transplantation in children. This clonotype has more than one count but fewer than ten. Unique molecular identifiers were built into the TCRbeta library. Each CDR3 protein gets one entry after TCRdb re-called the PCR reads with MiXCR. The repertoire includes around 530,000 distinct CDR3 sequences, 30% to 35% of them detected once, and less than 2.5% sits in the top ten. Sequencing used PBMCs from the stem cell graft donor, obtained from the stem cell graft. The TCR sequence derives from a human donor who donated a stem cell graft to a child with aplastic anemia.

CDR3 loop: CASSRGNSYNEQFF. The CDR3 bases are TGCGCCAGCAGCCGGGGGAACAGCTACAATGAGCAGTTCTTC. V and J are TRBV4-3 and TRBJ2-1, with D perhaps assigned TRBD1 or TRBD2 (5 bases each). The V gene's germline CDR1 is LGHNA and CDR2 YSLEER. CDR3 length: 14 amino acids. V was cut by 4 bases and J by 3 bases, with 10 bases left in between.